Detailed here is one T cell receptor (beta chain). Profiling relied on immunoSEQ multiplex PCR, and the TCRdb table lists in-frame clones only, not all of them. The repertoire holds roughly 68,000 clones, approximately 93% seen once, with 0.2% to 0.25% in the top ten. Unexposed donor CD4+ T cells date from about 2011-2019, before the COVID-19 pandemic. This entry belongs to a study of CD4 T cells in relation to SARS-CoV-2 and coronaviruses. The V end lost 5 bases, the J end lost 1 base, and 14 bases lay between the germline ends. The CDR3 sequence is 15 residues long. Looked up from germline, CDR1 is MDHEN and CDR2 is SYDVKM.

The chain carries TRBV28 and TRBJ1-1; D is ambiguous. The receptor was isolated from a human donor in good health. Sequenced sample: naive CD4+ T cells from PBMCs. This sample's subset: naive CD4+ T cells isolated by negative enrichment. The CDR3 loop reads CASSPSPIENTEAFF. DNA of the CDR3: TGTGCCAGCAGTCCTTCTCCGATTGAGAACACTGAAGCTTTCTTT.